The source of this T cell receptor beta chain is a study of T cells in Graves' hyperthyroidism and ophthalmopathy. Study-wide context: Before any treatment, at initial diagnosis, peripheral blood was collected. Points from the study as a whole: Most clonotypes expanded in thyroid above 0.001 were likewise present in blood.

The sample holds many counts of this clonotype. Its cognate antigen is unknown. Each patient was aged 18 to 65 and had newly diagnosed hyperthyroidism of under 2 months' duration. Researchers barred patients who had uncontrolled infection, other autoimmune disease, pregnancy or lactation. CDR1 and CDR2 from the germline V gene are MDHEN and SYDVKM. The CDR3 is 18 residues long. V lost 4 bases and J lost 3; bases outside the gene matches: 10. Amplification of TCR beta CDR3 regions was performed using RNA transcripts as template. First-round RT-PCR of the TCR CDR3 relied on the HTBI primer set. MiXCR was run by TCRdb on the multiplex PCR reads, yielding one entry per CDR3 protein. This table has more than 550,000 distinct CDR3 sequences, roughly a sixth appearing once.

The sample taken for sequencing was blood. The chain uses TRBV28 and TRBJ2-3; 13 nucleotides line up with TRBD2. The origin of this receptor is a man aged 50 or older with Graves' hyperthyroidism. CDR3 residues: CASSSGTSGKGLTDTQYF. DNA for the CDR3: TGTGCCAGCAGTTCCGGGACTAGCGGGAAGGGTCTGACAGATACGCAGTATTTT. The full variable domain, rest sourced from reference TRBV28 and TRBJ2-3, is DVKVTQSSRYLVKRTGEKVFLECVQDMDHENMFWYRQDPGLGLRLIYFSYDVKMKEKGDIPEGYSVSREKKERFSLILESASTNQTSMYLCASSSGTSGKGLTDTQYFGPGTRLTVL.